This TCR beta chain came from a study of blood T cell repertoires in COVID-19. Overall study: Italy, Spain and the United States were the sources of the convalescent and acute COVID-19 samples. T cells, B-cell-depleted T cells, or PBMCs supplied cDNA or gDNA.

This CDR3 contains 14 residues. V shed 4 bases and J 7 bases; nucleotides not matched to a gene: 4. Germline V gene sequence: CDR1 LNHDA, CDR2 SQIVND (reference sequence). Original handling: Nucleated cell counts were estimated from reference gene primer amplification. Here immunoSEQ multiplex PCR was the method, and the copy in TCRdb shows in-frame clones only, minus some. V, J and clone size are taken as reported in that table, and D and trimming were inferred from the DNA itself. The sample shows about 130,000 clones, approximately 90% of them seen only once. The material sequenced was peripheral blood. This chain links TRBV19 with TRBJ2-2; 9 positions agree with TRBD1. The sequence came from a man between 50 and 59 years old with active or convalescent COVID-19. The CDR3 DNA is TGTGCCAGTAGTAAACAGGGGGCCGGCGGGGAGCTGTTTTTT. Protein sequence: CASSKQGAGGELFF.